This entry is about one TCR beta chain. In its sample, this clonotype was seen many times. This receptor's antigen is unknown. It has no much larger one-base neighbor in the sample; base qualities were not kept. In the germline V gene (reference sequence), CDR1 corresponds to DFQATT and CDR2 to SNEGSKA. V is shortened by 2 bases, J by 3 bases, and the region joining them spans 13 bases. There are 14 amino acids in the CDR3, from cysteine to phenylalanine inclusive. Here the CDR3 DNA is all that survives: 42 bases in frame from base 1. The data were taken from a study of identical twins (dated by TCRdb to about 2016). About the full investigation: The study deep-sequenced TCR alpha and beta repertoires from monozygotic twins, unrelated adults of various ages and cord blood to test whether fetal clonotypes persist. To rule out contamination, the twin experiments were replicated at different times with different library preparation protocols. Broad study findings and their caveats: Fewer insertions were carried by abundant cord blood beta clonotypes; a weaker similar trend was observed in young adult naive repertoires, while no such trend was observed in memory repertoires. In monozygotic twins, out-of-frame TCR alpha sharing was systematically underestimated by recombination models, although the models agreed with sharing between unrelated individuals. Because the same donors could not be followed over many years, the conclusions relied on cross-sectional statistical analysis. Invariant T cells such as MAIT and iNKT could partly confound zero-insertion analyses, though diverse VJ usage argued against this for most clonotypes. Compared with coincidental sharing between unrelated individuals, an excess of low generation-probability sequences was observed among out-of-frame TCR alpha sequences shared between twins. In beta out-of-frame sequences, excess twin sharing was weaker, because having fewer shared sequences lowered the signal-to-noise ratio.

Only healthy Caucasian donors were included. Three pairs of female monozygotic twins, all aged 18 to 29 years, were included in the twin cohort. The RNA used for TCR libraries was isolated from peripheral blood mononuclear cells. Library preparation employed 5' RACE. The sample was run on an Illumina HiSeq 2000. Template switching added a universal primer binding site, and the final cDNA carried a unique molecular identifier that allowed TCR cDNA molecules to be counted accurately. First-strand cDNA for TCR alpha and beta chains was synthesized from specific primers in the conserved constant-segment region. Each cDNA library was double barcoded, with a SMART-Mk sample barcode plus Illumina barcodes, to control for contamination. TruSeq adapter sequences, together with Illumina sample barcodes, were added in two successive PCR steps. TCR alpha and beta cDNA libraries were sequenced on the Illumina HiSeq platform with custom primers. As for the authors' bioinformatics: Raw reads were processed with MiGEC to extract unique molecular identifiers, and MiXCR was used to determine CDR3 positions. Recombination models were inferred per individual with the repgenHMM and IGoR tools using an EM algorithm. Shared clonotypes were analyzed with the tcR package in R, and sharing was normalized by the product of cloneset sizes. Out-of-frame nonproductive sequences were analyzed to study raw recombination free of thymic and clonal selection effects. TCRdb trimmed public reads at Q25 via fastp, called clones via MiXCR and kept in-frame beta chains. CDR3 protein duplicates are merged, each entry listing the most common genes and DNA. The V and J calls come from TCRdb's annotation, not from the publication. For this sample there are a few hundred thousand distinct CDR3 sequences; approximately 9.6% appear just once. Of the sample, approximately 3.2% is held by the ten largest clones.

These data were likewise used in another study, on yellow fever vaccine responses in identical twins. As the second publication notes: The T cell response to vaccination in identical twins was reported by the authors to appear partly convergent and partly personalized. The study precisely tracked vaccine-responding T cell clones in identical twins.

Sequenced: PBMCs. The clonotype was recovered from a young woman in good health. The chain couples TRBV20-1 to TRBJ1-2; the D gene cannot be named for sure. The CDR3 protein is CSARQDRYDYGYTF. The sequenced DNA: TGCAGTGCTAGACAGGACCGATACGACTATGGCTACACCTTC.